This TCR beta chain is from a study of shared clonotypes between healthy human individuals. The study ran the assay at deep level. Authors' analysis steps: In the immunoSEQ data, sequences were junction-only and lacked quality scores, so filtering differed. The method was immunoSEQ multiplex PCR; TCRdb's version includes in-frame clones alone and lacks a portion of them. That table is the source of V, J and clone size, and D and trimming were worked out from the DNA. The repertoire consists of some 650,000 clones, with around 97% occurring once and the leading ten covering approximately 0.057%. CDR1 MDHEN and CDR2 SYDVKM come from the germline V gene. Trimming removed 5 bases from V and 4 bases from J; junction bases left unmatched: 11. CDR3 size: 15 residues.

This chain joins TRBV28 and TRBJ2-7, with 7 positions matching TRBD2. Sequencing input: naive CD4+ T cells sorted from blood. Subset given: CD45RA+ positively selected. The sequence came from a young woman in good health. The CDR3 DNA reads TGTGCCAGCAGTCCCCTCGCGGGAGACTTTTACGAGCAGTACTTC. As protein: CASSPLAGDFYEQYF.